What follows are 32 T cell receptor beta chains derived from one specimen sequenced in a study of blood T cell repertoires in COVID-19. The data were produced by immunoSEQ multiplex PCR, yet TCRdb's version contains in-frame clones alone and is incomplete. Of nearly 200,000 clones listed, about 83% are singletons. Sequenced input: peripheral blood. Receptors were obtained from a woman between 70 and 85 years old with active or convalescent COVID-19.

The J gene is TRBJ2-7, the V gene TRBV11-2, with 7 bases fitting TRBD2. Trimming removed 6 bases from V and 5 bases from J; junction bases left unmatched: 16. The CDR3 has 16 residues. Germline CDR1 is SGHAT and CDR2 is FQNNGV. CDR3 residues: CASRTPGAGVENEQYF. CDR3 nucleotides: TGTGCCAGCAGGACCCCCGGGGCGGGAGTAGAAAACGAGCAGTACTTC.

The chain links TRBV5-1 to TRBJ1-1, with a tentative D call TRBD1 (5 bases). Germline CDR1 SGHRS, CDR2 YFSETQ. The CDR3 length is 14 residues. Deletions cut 0 bases from V and 5 bases from J, with 11 bases between. This chain's CDR3 is CASSLEPGGTEAFF. The CDR3 coding sequence is TGCGCCAGCAGCTTGGAGCCGGGGGGGACTGAAGCTTTCTTT. Full variable domain (remainder filled in from reference TRBV5-1 and TRBJ1-1): KAGVTQTPRYLIKTRGQQVTLSCSPISGHRSVSWYQQTPGQGLQFLFEYFSETQRNKGNFPGRFSGRQFSNSRSEMNVSTLELGDSALYLCASSLEPGGTEAFFGQGTRLTVV.

The chain links TRBV11-2 to TRBJ2-1; 11 bases are a match to TRBD2. The CDR3 consists of 18 residues. Per the germline V gene, CDR1 is SGHAT and CDR2 is FQNNGV. With 5 bases clipped from V and 8 bases from J, the junction kept 17 bases outside the gene matches. The DNA for the CDR3 is TGTGCCAGCAGCGAGCAAATAGCGGGAGGGTCCCGGGGGGATGAGCAGTTCTTC. It translates to CASSEQIAGGSRGDEQFF.

For the CDR3, the DNA is TGTGCCAGCAGCATCCGGACTAGCGGGGAGACCCAGTACTTC. Translated, it gives CASSIRTSGETQYF. This chain links TRBV21-1 with TRBJ2-5; the D call in the table, TRBD2, was not verified against the DNA. TRBV21-1 is assigned pseudogene status. This CDR3 is 14 amino acids long.

A single count supports this clone. The rearrangement links TRBV6-6 to TRBJ2-2; TRBD2 matches 13 bases. Germline V gene lookup returns CDR1 MNHNY and CDR2 SVGAGI (reference sequence). V shed 6 bases, J shed 7 bases, and the junction held 5 bases outside the gene matches. This CDR3 is built from 15 residues. The CDR3 DNA is TGTGCCAGCAGGCGGACTAGCGGGAGCATCGGGGAGCTGTTTTTT. Protein sequence: CASRRTSGSIGELFF.

The V call is TRBV29-1, the J call TRBJ2-3, with 12 bases matching TRBD2. The CDR3 loop spans 16 amino acids. With 4 bases clipped from V and 2 bases from J, the junction kept 7 bases outside the gene matches. The V gene's germline CDR1 is SQVTM and CDR2 ANQGSEA. In DNA form, the CDR3 reads TGCAGCGTTGGAGGCGGACTAGCGGGGCCCACAGATACGCAGTATTTT. Encoded protein: CSVGGGLAGPTDTQYF.

The chain has TRBV9 and TRBJ2-7; 7 bases line up with TRBD1. Per germline, CDR1 SGDLS and CDR2 YYNGEE. V dropped 0 bases and J dropped 2; count of bases not matched to a gene: 8. CDR3 length equals 16 residues. CDR3 bases: TGTGCCAGCAGCGTAGCTTCGAGACAGGGACCCTACGAGCAGTACTTC. It translates to CASSVASRQGPYEQYF.

The V gene is TRBV25-1, the J gene TRBJ1-4, with 11 bases identical to TRBD1. The V and J ends lost 0 bases and 3 bases, in that order; junction bases with no gene match: 6. This CDR3 has 18 amino acids. Per the germline V gene, CDR1 is MGHDK and CDR2 is SYGVNS. The CDR3 bases are TGTGCCAGCAGTGAATATAGGGGACAGGGGGAGCCTAATGAAAAACTGTTTTTT. Protein: CASSEYRGQGEPNEKLFF.

This clone turned up a few times. V and J are TRBV5-1 and TRBJ2-5; D is possibly TRBD1 (5 bases). The germline V gene has CDR1 SGHRS and CDR2 YFSETQ. Between the trimmed V and J ends, which lost 3 bases and 3 bases, there was a span of 24 bases. CDR3 size: 18 residues. CDR3 sequence (DNA): TGCGCCAGCAGCTGGGGCACCACAGGCCTACTTTGGGAAGAGACCCAGTACTTC. This encodes CASSWGTTGLLWEETQYF. The variable domain in full, with the rest retrieved from reference TRBV5-1 and TRBJ2-5, is KAGVTQTPRYLIKTRGQQVTLSCSPISGHRSVSWYQQTPGQGLQFLFEYFSETQRNKGNFPGRFSGRQFSNSRSEMNVSTLELGDSALYLCASSWGTTGLLWEETQYFGPGTRLLVL.

The V call is TRBV4-2, the J call TRBJ2-3; D uncertain. The V end was cut by 3 bases, the J end by 6 bases, with 16 bases between. The CDR3 contains 15 residues. The germline V gene has CDR1 LGHNA and CDR2 YNFKEQ. In DNA, the CDR3 is TGTGCCAGCAGCCAGCCCAGCGCTACAACGGATACGCAGTATTTT. The encoded protein is CASSQPSATTDTQYF.

The CDR3 coding sequence is TGTGCCAGCGGAACGGGACTAGCGGGAGTATACGAGCAGTACTTC. This gives the protein CASGTGLAGVYEQYF. The chain employs TRBV28 and TRBJ2-7, with 14 bases lining up with TRBD2. CDR3 length equals 15 residues. Germline-derived CDR1 and CDR2 are MDHEN and SYDVKM. V shed 8 bases and J 4 bases; nucleotides not matched to a gene: 7. Complete variable domain (other parts from reference TRBV28 and TRBJ2-7): DVKVTQSSRYLVKRTGEKVFLECVQDMDHENMFWYRQDPGLGLRLIYFSYDVKMKEKGDIPEGYSVSREKKERFSLILESASTNQTSMYLCASGTGLAGVYEQYFGPGTRLTVT.

This clone was recorded once. The V and J genes are TRBV10-1 and TRBJ1-6; D gene uncertain. Germline CDR1 WNHNN, CDR2 SYGVQD (reference sequence). The CDR3 runs to 14 residues. Trimming took 4 bases from V and 0 from J, leaving 4 bases between them. In nucleotides, the CDR3 is TGCGCCAGCAGTGCGGGCTCCTATAATTCACCCCTCCACTTT. Encoded protein: CASSAGSYNSPLHF.

The V call is TRBV6-6, the J call TRBJ1-2, with a possible D match to TRBD1 (5 bases). Germline CDR1 MNHNY, CDR2 SVGAGI (reference sequence). With 5 bases removed from V and 4 bases from J, the gap between germline ends came to 11 bases. CDR3 length equals 13 residues. CDR3 region: CASSRVGGYGYTF. The CDR3, as DNA: TGTGCCAGCAGTAGGGTGGGGGGCTATGGCTACACCTTC.

V gene TRBV2 combines with J gene TRBJ2-7; TRBD2 is a possible D gene (6 bases). The V and J ends lost 5 bases and 7 bases respectively, with 12 bases between them. The CDR3 has 12 residues. Germline values: CDR1 SNHLY, CDR2 FYNNEI. CDR3 loop: CASSTPGGEQYF. CDR3 nucleotides: TGTGCCAGCAGTACCCCCGGAGGGGAGCAGTACTTC.

This clone was counted only a few times. The V gene is TRBV5-6, the J gene TRBJ1-1, with D hard to call. V was shortened by 2 bases and J by 3 bases, with 8 bases between the two germline ends. The CDR3 runs to 13 residues. The V gene's germline CDR1 is SGHDT and CDR2 YYEEEE. The CDR3 here is CASSLRGYTEAFF. CDR3 DNA: TGTGCCAGCAGCTTACGGGGTTACACTGAAGCTTTCTTT.

This chain uses TRBV5-5 with TRBJ1-3; perhaps TRBD1 as D (6 bases). V was trimmed by 4 bases and J by 0 bases, leaving 17 bases between them. This CDR3 comprises 17 residues. Germline V lookup: CDR1 SGHKS, CDR2 YYEKEE (reference sequence). The CDR3 protein is CASSGTGPFFSGNTIYF. CDR3 coding DNA: TGTGCCAGCAGCGGTACAGGGCCCTTCTTCTCTGGAAACACCATATATTTT.

The chain carries TRBV12-3 or TRBV12-4 and TRBJ2-5; D is undetermined. CDR3 length: 12 amino acids. V lost 6 bases and J lost 2, with 7 bases in between. CDR3 sequence reads: CASRVAQETQYF. The CDR3 DNA reads as TGTGCCAGCAGGGTGGCTCAAGAGACCCAGTACTTC.

The chain joins TRBV18 to TRBJ1-3, with 9 bases lining up with TRBD1. Germline CDR1 reads KGHSH; CDR2 reads LQKENI. The CDR3 has 16 residues. The V segment lost 6 bases and the J segment 1 base; nucleotides outside the gene matches: 7. The CDR3 region is CASSTRDRVSGNTIYF. The CDR3 nucleotides read TGTGCCAGCTCTACCCGGGACAGGGTATCTGGAAACACCATATATTTT.

This clone was seen more than once but under ten times. The rearrangement joins TRBV24-1 to TRBJ2-1, with TRBD1 matching over 11 bases. This CDR3 is 21 amino acids long. Trimming at V came to 3 bases and at J to 1 base, leaving 16 bases not matched to a gene. CDR1 is KGHDR, CDR2 SFDVKD, per germline. The CDR3 region is CATSDRVGRTGGGGSYNEQFF. In DNA form, the CDR3 reads TGTGCCACCAGTGATCGAGTGGGGAGGACAGGGGGCGGAGGGTCCTACAATGAGCAGTTCTTC.

This clone was seen many times. The rearrangement joins TRBV9 to TRBJ1-1; 10 positions agree with TRBD1. CDR3 size: 13 residues. J gave up 7 bases and V 3 bases, and 3 bases lay outside the gene matches. Germline lookup yields CDR1 SGDLS and CDR2 YYNGEE. The CDR3 spells CASSGQGAYEAFF. The CDR3 DNA sequence: TGTGCCAGCAGCGGACAGGGGGCCTATGAAGCTTTCTTT.

The V gene is TRBV6-2 or TRBV6-3, the J gene TRBJ2-7, with 8 bases that match TRBD2. CDR3 length equals 15 residues. Germline loops: CDR1 MNHEY, CDR2 SVGEGT. V dropped 0 bases and J dropped 1; count of bases not matched to a gene: 2. The DNA of the CDR3 is TGTGCCAGCAGTTACTCGGGACTAGTGTCCTACGAGCAGTACTTC. This sequence encodes CASSYSGLVSYEQYF.

This chain uses TRBV12-2 with TRBJ2-7; the DNA was not used to check the table's D call, TRBD1. TRBV12-2 is listed as a pseudogene. The CDR3 totals 17 residues. CDR3 nucleotides: TGTGCAAGTCGCTTAGGCCCACGGGGACAGGGACCCTACGAGCAGTACTTC. It codes for CASRLGPRGQGPYEQYF.

The chain uses TRBV19 and TRBJ1-5; TRBD1 agrees at 9 bases. Germline assignment: CDR1 LNHDA and CDR2 SQIVND (reference sequence). CDR3 length equals 16 residues. The V segment lost 3 bases and the J segment 4 bases; nucleotides outside the gene matches: 7. CDR3 sequence reads: CASSIPHGTGNQPQHF. The CDR3 coding sequence is TGTGCCAGTAGTATCCCCCACGGGACAGGGAATCAGCCCCAGCATTTT.

The rearrangement links TRBV28 to TRBJ1-5; D possibly corresponds to TRBD1 (6 bases). The CDR3 is 16 residues long. Per the germline V gene, CDR1 is MDHEN and CDR2 is SYDVKM. V lost 6 bases to trimming and J lost 1 base, with 16 bases between them. CDR3 region: CASSPAARGSNQPQHF. As DNA, the CDR3 is TGTGCCAGCAGCCCGGCGGCCAGGGGCAGCAATCAGCCCCAGCATTTT. The whole variable domain, remainder taken from reference TRBV28 and TRBJ1-5, is DVKVTQSSRYLVKRTGEKVFLECVQDMDHENMFWYRQDPGLGLRLIYFSYDVKMKEKGDIPEGYSVSREKKERFSLILESASTNQTSMYLCASSPAARGSNQPQHFGDGTRLSIL.

This sequence joins TRBV3-1 (or the pseudogene TRBV3-2) and TRBJ1-1, with D possibly matching TRBD1 (5 bases). The CDR3 runs 14 residues. Between the trimmed V and J ends, which lost 4 bases and 4 bases, there was a span of 13 bases. Germline V CDR1 and CDR2: LGHDT, YNNKEL (reference sequence). The chain's CDR3 is CASSRRQRGTEAFF. The CDR3 DNA sequence: TGTGCCAGCAGCCGTAGACAGCGAGGCACTGAAGCTTTCTTT.

This rearrangement joins TRBV2 to TRBJ1-4; 10 nucleotides align to TRBD1. Trimming took 7 bases from V and 8 from J; bases not matched to a gene: 7. The CDR3 extends over 14 amino acids. Germline assignment: CDR1 SNHLY and CDR2 FYNNEI. CDR3 nucleotide sequence: TGTGCCAGCATGCTCGGGACAGGGGTAGAAAAACTGTTTTTT. It specifies CASMLGTGVEKLFF.

This chain uses TRBV27 with TRBJ2-1; TRBD2 agrees at 14 bases. Trimming took 5 bases from V and 1 from J; bases not matched to a gene: 4. Germline CDR1 is MNHEY and CDR2 is SMNVEV (reference sequence). The CDR3 extends over 17 amino acids. As DNA, the CDR3 is TGTGCCAGCAGTCCGCGACTAGCGGGAGGGTCCTACAATGAGCAGTTCTTC. Its protein product is CASSPRLAGGSYNEQFF.

This clone appeared a few times. J is TRBJ2-7 and V is TRBV12-3 or TRBV12-4; TRBD1 might be the D (6 bases). V was cut by 5 bases and J by 6 bases, with 14 bases left in between. The CDR3 totals 13 residues. CDR3 loop: CASSPDRNSEQYF. DNA of the CDR3: TGTGCCAGCAGTCCCGACAGGAACAGCGAGCAGTACTTC.

The chain recombines TRBV6-5 with TRBJ1-3; 7 bases line up with TRBD1. The CDR3 totals 14 residues. With V trimmed by 5 bases and J by 4 bases, 5 bases remained unmatched. CDR1 is MNHEY and CDR2 is SVGAGI in the germline V gene. CDR3 DNA sequence: TGTGCCAGCAGTACAGGGGCTTCAGGAAACACCATATATTTT. This encodes CASSTGASGNTIYF.

The chain is built from TRBV5-1 and TRBJ1-6; maybe TRBD1 (5 bases). The CDR3 runs to 17 residues. Deletions cut 0 bases from V and 10 bases from J, with 20 bases between. Germline lookup yields CDR1 SGHRS and CDR2 YFSETQ. CDR3 sequence (DNA): TGCGCCAGCAGCTTGGGAGCCCGACAGCCCGGCTCATCACCCCTCCACTTT. Encoded protein: CASSLGARQPGSSPLHF.

This chain connects TRBV11-3 to TRBJ2-1; 10 nucleotides match TRBD2. The V and J ends lost 1 base and 0 bases, in that order; junction bases with no gene match: 3. This CDR3 contains 17 residues. The germline CDR1 and CDR2 sequences are SGHNT and YENEEA. For the CDR3, the DNA is TGTGCCAGCAGCTTAGGGGCTAGCGGGAGCTCCTACAATGAGCAGTTCTTC. Translation: CASSLGASGSSYNEQFF.

The genes are TRBV2 and TRBJ2-7, with 10 bases lining up with TRBD1. The CDR3 is 15 residues long. Germline values: CDR1 SNHLY, CDR2 FYNNEI. V trimming: 5 bases; J trimming: 3 bases; junction bases outside the gene matches: 7. DNA for the CDR3: TGTGCCAGCAGTTCCTTGGGGACAGGGGTCTACGAGCAGTACTTC. Protein sequence: CASSSLGTGVYEQYF. The full variable domain, rest sourced from reference TRBV2 and TRBJ2-7, is EPEVTQTPSHQVTQMGQEVILRCVPISNHLYFYWYRQILGQKVEFLVSFYNNEISEKSEIFDDQFSVERPDGSNFTLKIRSTKLEDSAMYFCASSSLGTGVYEQYFGPGTRLTVT.